This T cell receptor (beta chain) is from a study of blood T cells in healthy people across ages. A sample-barcoded 5' primer and a J-beta primer mix were used in a second PCR of roughly 6 to 11 cycles. Carrying 12 random nucleotides, a template-switch adaptor labeled each individual cDNA molecule. TCRdb itself ran the 5' RACE reads through MiXCR, one entry per CDR3 protein. The table lists about 780,000 distinct CDR3 sequences, around 50% of them singletons. General study findings and limits: Unsorted PBMCs ruled out conclusive naive versus antigen-experienced comparison. The study found TCR beta diversity correlated strongly with naive T cell percentage.

This clonotype was seen more than once but under ten times. Its specificity is unknown. The CDR3 runs to 16 residues. It was around 10 milliliters of peripheral blood that were drawn from each donor. Specimen: blood. The V and J genes are TRBV21-1 and TRBJ2-7; TRBD1, the table's D call, lacks a check against the DNA. TRBV21-1 is assigned pseudogene status. The source is an elderly man in good health. In DNA form, the CDR3 reads TGTGCCAGCAGCCGCATGGTGGGCGGGAGTTCGTACGAGCAGTACTTC. It codes for CASSRMVGGSSYEQYF.